This TCR beta chain was profiled in a study of blood T cell repertoires in COVID-19. Overall study: Samples representing acute and convalescent COVID-19 were sourced from the United States, Italy and Spain.

Residents of 20 to 25 US areas, aged about 18 to 95 years, made up the participants. Clinical history as reported by participants underpinned cohort assignment. How the authors handled the data: Reference gene primer amplification yielded estimated nucleated cell counts. Produced via immunoSEQ multiplex PCR; TCRdb's table is partial and in-frame only. The DNA was the basis for D and trimming; V, J and clone size are from that table. The profile covers a few hundred thousand clones, with about nine tenths appearing a single time and around a tenth taken by the ten largest. Germline-derived CDR1 and CDR2 are SEHNR and FQNEAQ (reference sequence). The CDR3 spans 16 residues. Trimming removed 5 bases from V and 1 base from J, with 15 bases in between.

J is TRBJ2-4 and V is TRBV7-9; no clear D gene. The receptor comes from a woman between 40 and 55 years old who had recovered from COVID-19. The specimen was PBMCs or T cells enriched from blood (not recorded which). CDR3 amino acids: CASSVSPPEAKNIQYF. CDR3 sequence (DNA): TGTGCCAGCAGCGTCTCTCCTCCGGAGGCCAAAAACATTCAGTACTTC.